The entry below describes one T cell receptor beta chain. The antigen remains unidentified. The data originate from a study of metastatic and nonmetastatic thyroid tumors. Study summary: Peripheral blood and tumor or nodule samples from malignant and benign thyroid patients were compared. Study outcomes and limitations: Reports indicated that malignant thyroid tumors showed significantly higher TCR beta diversity than benign nodules did, in blood and tumor.

V trimming: 0 bases; J trimming: 5 bases; junction bases outside the gene matches: 4. The CDR3 spans 15 residues. CDR1 and CDR2 (germline): GTSNPN, SVGIG (reference sequence). MiXCR was used by TCRdb to re-call the PCR reads. The sample comprises 39,000 or so clones, about half of which are singletons, and approximately 25% rests with the top ten. Before thyroid surgery, none of the patients had received any treatment. The TCR sequence derives from a male donor with papillary thyroid cancer or a benign thyroid nodule (not recorded which). Some clones in this sample may be carry-over from other donors' samples. The V and J genes are TRBV30 and TRBJ2-7; 13 nucleotides match TRBD2. The source material was tumor tissue. CDR3 coding DNA: TGTGCCTGGAGTGTGGGGACTAGCGGGACTAACGAGCAGTACTTC. Translation: CAWSVGTSGTNEQYF.